The 32 T cell receptor beta chains listed next were all sequenced from one sample in a study of blood T cell repertoires in COVID-19. Assay: immunoSEQ multiplex PCR; the TCRdb copy retains only in-frame clones and omits some. Of tens of thousands of clones in the sample, 82% were seen once. The material sequenced was peripheral blood. These TCRs come from a woman in her sixties or seventies with acute or convalescent COVID-19.

This chain uses TRBV7-9 with TRBJ1-2, with 9 bases lining up with TRBD1. Losses at the gene ends were 1 base for V and 5 bases for J; bases not matched to a gene: 5. CDR3 length equals 15 residues. The germline CDR1 and CDR2 sequences are SEHNR and FQNEAQ (reference sequence). The CDR3 DNA sequence: TGTGCCAGCAGCTTAGAGATTGGGACAGGGTATGGCTACACCTTC. It encodes CASSLEIGTGYGYTF.

This rearrangement joins TRBV5-1 to TRBJ2-5, with D tentatively TRBD1 (6 bases). Germline V gene data show CDR1 as SGHRS and CDR2 as YFSETQ. V lost 8 bases to trimming and J lost 2 bases, with 16 bases between them. The CDR3 sequence is 14 residues long. In DNA, the CDR3 is TGCGCCAGGGGGGACACGAGATTACAAGAGACCCAGTACTTC. Its translation is CARGDTRLQETQYF. The full variable domain, with the rest looked up from reference TRBV5-1 and TRBJ2-5, is KAGVTQTPRYLIKTRGQQVTLSCSPISGHRSVSWYQQTPGQGLQFLFEYFSETQRNKGNFPGRFSGRQFSNSRSEMNVSTLELGDSALYLCARGDTRLQETQYFGPGTRLLVL.

This chain uses TRBV30 with TRBJ1-1, with D tentatively TRBD1 (6 bases). Germline assignment: CDR1 GTSNPN and CDR2 SVGIG (reference sequence). The CDR3 loop spans 13 amino acids. CDR3 region: CAMGRGWVAEAFF. The CDR3 DNA reads as TGTGCTATGGGCAGGGGATGGGTCGCTGAAGCTTTCTTT.

The rearrangement links TRBV5-1 to TRBJ1-4; a possible D gene is TRBD1 (5 bases). The CDR3 runs to 16 residues. V dropped 0 bases and J dropped 5 bases, with 14 bases sitting between them. Germline V CDR1 and CDR2: SGHRS, YFSETQ. CDR3 DNA sequence: TGCGCCAGCAGCTTGGGCCCGGCAGGGCCAAATGAAAAACTGTTTTTT. Protein: CASSLGPAGPNEKLFF.

The CDR3 region has the DNA TGTGCCAGCAGTGCTTGGACAACACGAGAGGCCCTCCACTTT. It is translated as CASSAWTTREALHF. The chain joins TRBV2 to TRBJ1-6; D is perhaps TRBD1 (5 bases). CDR3 length equals 14 residues. The V end was cut by 4 bases, the J end by 14 bases, with 18 bases between. Germline CDR1 and CDR2: SNHLY and FYNNEI.

The chain combines TRBV5-4 with TRBJ2-7; 7 bases match TRBD1. The junction had 8 bases not matched to a gene; V was cut back by 3 bases and J by 2 bases. Germline-derived CDR1 and CDR2 are SGHNT and YYREEE (reference sequence). The CDR3 has 15 residues. The DNA of the CDR3 is TGTGCCAGCAGCTCATCACTAGGGACAGCCTACGAGCAGTACTTC. It translates to CASSSSLGTAYEQYF.

CDR3 sequence (DNA): TGTGCCAGCAGTGAAAGAGACAGAATCTTTAATGAAAAACTGTTTTTT. Its protein product is CASSERDRIFNEKLFF. This chain joins TRBV6-1 and TRBJ1-4; D perhaps matches TRBD1 (5 bases). This CDR3 has 16 residues. Per the germline V gene, CDR1 is MNHNS and CDR2 is SASEGT. V lost 2 bases and J lost 4, with 14 bases in between.

The chain carries TRBV4-1 and TRBJ2-1, with 12 bases that match TRBD2. This CDR3 spans 17 amino acids. J was trimmed by 1 base and V by 5 bases; bases with no gene match: 6. Per the germline V gene, CDR1 is MGHRA and CDR2 is YSYEKL. The CDR3: CASSIRTSGASYNEQFF. The DNA for the CDR3 is TGCGCCAGCAGCATAAGGACTAGCGGGGCTTCCTACAATGAGCAGTTCTTC.

The chain couples TRBV5-4 to TRBJ2-7; D possibly corresponds to TRBD1 (6 bases). Germline values: CDR1 SGHNT, CDR2 YYREEE (reference sequence). The CDR3 runs 16 residues. Trimming took 0 bases from V and 1 from J, leaving 14 bases between them. The CDR3 nucleotides are TGTGCCAGCAGCTTGGGGGGGCCCCGACAATCCTACGAGCAGTACTTC. It translates to CASSLGGPRQSYEQYF.

V gene TRBV15 combines with J gene TRBJ1-1, with D possibly matching TRBD1 (5 bases). The germline V and J ends were trimmed by 4 bases and 1 base, with 7 bases remaining between them. Germline CDR1 is LNHNV and CDR2 is YYDKDF (reference sequence). The CDR3 loop spans 13 amino acids. In DNA form, the CDR3 reads TGTGCCACCAGCAAAGACAGGAACACTGAAGCTTTCTTT. Translation: CATSKDRNTEAFF.

V usage is TRBV4-2 and J usage is TRBJ1-2, with a weak D call TRBD1 (6 bases). V was clipped by 4 bases and J by 4 bases, with 16 bases between them. This CDR3 is 15 amino acids long. From germline, CDR1 is LGHNA and CDR2 YNFKEQ. CDR3 DNA: TGTGCCAGCAGCCCTGGGGGGGGCAGGAGCTATGGCTACACCTTC. Amino acids: CASSPGGGRSYGYTF.

The V and J genes are TRBV7-9 and TRBJ2-7; TRBD2 agrees at 9 bases. Germline V lookup: CDR1 SEHNR, CDR2 FQNEAQ (reference sequence). Germline trimming cut 2 bases from V and 7 bases from J; bases unmatched to any gene: 9. This CDR3 has 15 residues. CDR3 sequence (DNA): TGTGCCAGCAGCTTATTTGCGGGAGGGCCCGGGGAGCAGTACTTC. Protein sequence: CASSLFAGGPGEQYF.

V usage is TRBV7-9 and J usage is TRBJ2-3; 10 nucleotides agree with TRBD1. Per germline, CDR1 SEHNR and CDR2 FQNEAQ (reference sequence). V shed 5 bases, J shed 6 bases, and the junction held 11 bases outside the gene matches. This CDR3 has 16 amino acids. As DNA, the CDR3 is TGTGCCAGCAGCCTGGGGGACAGGGGAATTCGGGATACGCAGTATTTT. Translating gives CASSLGDRGIRDTQYF.

The rearrangement joins TRBV19 to TRBJ1-1; D perhaps matches TRBD1 (6 bases). V was clipped by 7 bases and J by 10 bases, with 16 bases between them. The CDR3 spans 12 residues. The germline gives CDR1 LNHDA, CDR2 SQIVND (reference sequence). CDR3 sequence: CASTTTTGIAFF. The DNA of the CDR3 is TGTGCCAGTACCACTACTACAGGGATAGCTTTCTTT.

V gene TRBV11-1 combines with J gene TRBJ2-1; 8 bases are shared with TRBD2. Germline CDR1 and CDR2: SGHAT and FQDESV (reference sequence). The length of the CDR3 is 16 residues. Trimming removed 1 base from V and 6 bases from J; junction bases left unmatched: 8. The CDR3 coding sequence is TGTGCCAGCAGCTTAGTATTAGGTCTAGCGGGCAATGAGCAGTTCTTC. Its translation is CASSLVLGLAGNEQFF.

The chain uses TRBV3-1 (or the pseudogene TRBV3-2) and TRBJ1-2; 7 nucleotides line up with TRBD1. V shed 2 bases, J shed 8 bases, and the junction held 11 bases outside the gene matches. Germline V CDR1 and CDR2: LGHDT, YNNKEL (reference sequence). This CDR3 is built from 15 residues. The chain's CDR3 is CASSQWGQGGYGYTF. The CDR3 region has the DNA TGTGCCAGCAGCCAATGGGGGCAGGGGGGATACGGCTACACCTTC.

The chain links TRBV2 to TRBJ2-7, with D possibly matching TRBD1 (5 bases). The CDR3 covers 13 residues. Germline-derived CDR1 and CDR2 are SNHLY and FYNNEI. Trimming removed 6 bases from V and 4 bases from J, with 13 bases in between. CDR3 sequence reads: CASSPQGLYEQYF. The DNA of the CDR3 is TGTGCCAGCAGCCCCCAGGGCCTGTACGAGCAGTACTTC.

This chain links TRBV5-1 with TRBJ1-6, with D possibly matching TRBD1 (5 bases). The V end was cut by 3 bases, the J end by 8 bases, with 12 bases between. Germline values: CDR1 SGHRS, CDR2 YFSETQ. The CDR3 has 14 residues. CDR3 bases: TGCGCCAGCAGCTCGGGACGGGAGGATTCACCCCTCCACTTT. Encoded protein: CASSSGREDSPLHF. Drawing the rest from reference TRBV5-1 and TRBJ1-6, the complete variable domain is KAGVTQTPRYLIKTRGQQVTLSCSPISGHRSVSWYQQTPGQGLQFLFEYFSETQRNKGNFPGRFSGRQFSNSRSEMNVSTLELGDSALYLCASSSGREDSPLHFGNGTRLTVT.

The chain combines TRBV21-1 with TRBJ2-5; the D call TRBD2 from the table was never checked on the DNA. TRBV21-1 is a pseudogene locus. The CDR3 covers 17 residues. CDR3 protein: CASSPRLASGRAETQYF. In DNA form, the CDR3 reads TGTGCCAGCAGCCCCCGACTTGCTAGCGGGAGGGCGGAGACCCAGTACTTC.

The chain links TRBV11-2 to TRBJ2-4; 10 bases line up with TRBD2. CDR3 size: 17 residues. Germline trimming cut 11 bases from V and 0 bases from J; bases unmatched to any gene: 13. The germline gives CDR1 SGHAT, CDR2 FQNNGV. CDR3 loop: CACSRTSGHLAKNIQYF. For the CDR3, the DNA is TGTGCCTGCTCGCGGACTAGCGGCCATCTAGCCAAAAACATTCAGTACTTC.

This sequence joins TRBV5-8 and TRBJ2-1; 10 positions match TRBD2. Germline V gives CDR1 SGHTS, CDR2 YDEGEE. CDR3 length: 19 residues. Trimming removed 4 bases from V and 3 bases from J; junction bases left unmatched: 16. CDR3 region: CASSLSGPLGLALYNEQFF. CDR3 in DNA: TGTGCCAGCAGCCTATCCGGGCCCTTGGGACTAGCGCTCTACAATGAGCAGTTCTTC. The full variable domain, completed using reference TRBV5-8 and TRBJ2-1, is EAGVTQSPTHLIKTRGQQATLRCSPISGHTSVYWYQQALGLGLQFLLWYDEGEERNRGNFPPRFSGRQFPNYSSELNVNALELEDSALYLCASSLSGPLGLALYNEQFFGPGTRLTVL.

The CDR3 region has the DNA TGTGCCAGCAGTTCCCCGGGACAGGGATACGAGCAGTACTTC. Its translation is CASSSPGQGYEQYF. The gene calls are TRBV27 and TRBJ2-7; 9 bases align to TRBD1. Germline trimming cut 4 bases from V and 4 bases from J; bases unmatched to any gene: 5. The CDR3 contains 14 residues. Germline CDR1 is MNHEY and CDR2 is SMNVEV (reference sequence).

This chain connects TRBV27 to TRBJ1-2; 8 bases line up with TRBD1. The V gene's germline CDR1 is MNHEY and CDR2 SMNVEV (reference sequence). The CDR3 runs 16 residues. V was clipped by 2 bases and J by 5 bases; unmatched bases: 10. This CDR3 is CASSLRAGGLPYGYTF. CDR3 bases: TGTGCCAGCAGTTTAAGGGCAGGGGGCCTTCCTTATGGCTACACCTTC.

This rearrangement joins TRBV24-1 to TRBJ2-3; TRBD2 matches at 9 bases. Germline V gene lookup returns CDR1 KGHDR and CDR2 SFDVKD. J gave up 3 bases and V 3 bases, and 3 bases lay outside the gene matches. The CDR3 sequence is 15 residues long. CDR3 DNA: TGTGCCACCAGTGATCGAACTAGCGGGACAGATACGCAGTATTTT. Amino acid sequence: CATSDRTSGTDTQYF.

The chain joins TRBV5-1 to TRBJ2-6; 9 bases align to TRBD2. This CDR3 comprises 15 residues. Germline V gene data show CDR1 as SGHRS and CDR2 as YFSETQ. The V and J ends lost 4 bases and 2 bases, in that order; junction bases with no gene match: 1. The CDR3 region is CASSGTSPGANVLTF. The CDR3 coding sequence is TGCGCCAGCAGCGGGACTAGCCCTGGGGCCAACGTCCTGACTTTC. Variable domain in full (rest from reference TRBV5-1 and TRBJ2-6): KAGVTQTPRYLIKTRGQQVTLSCSPISGHRSVSWYQQTPGQGLQFLFEYFSETQRNKGNFPGRFSGRQFSNSRSEMNVSTLELGDSALYLCASSGTSPGANVLTFGAGSRLTVL.

This sequence joins TRBV6-2 or TRBV6-3 and TRBJ2-3; 8 positions agree with TRBD2. CDR3 length equals 17 residues. The ends lost 5 bases at V and 2 bases at J; junction bases unmatched: 12. CDR1 MNHEY and CDR2 SVGEGT come from the germline V gene. The CDR3 reads CASSPVGWRGDTDTQYF. The CDR3 DNA reads TGTGCCAGCAGTCCCGTCGGTTGGCGGGGGGACACAGATACGCAGTATTTT.

The chain couples TRBV14 to TRBJ1-2; D is possibly TRBD1 (6 bases). This CDR3 has 14 residues. Germline CDR1 SGHDN, CDR2 FVKESK. The V gene lost 3 bases and the J gene lost 8 bases, with 16 bases spanning the gap. The CDR3 DNA sequence: TGTGCCAGCAGCCACGACAGGAGGCTGTGGGGCTACACCTTC. Translated: CASSHDRRLWGYTF.

This chain connects TRBV27 to TRBJ1-5; TRBD1 aligns across 7 bases. The J segment lost 5 bases and the V segment lost 6 bases, leaving 13 bases of the junction unmatched. Germline V gene data show CDR1 as MNHEY and CDR2 as SMNVEV (reference sequence). CDR3 length equals 16 residues. The CDR3 is CASSSLRQGVYQPQHF. DNA for the CDR3: TGTGCCAGCAGCTCCCTTCGACAGGGAGTATATCAGCCCCAGCATTTT.

This rearrangement joins TRBV6-5 to TRBJ2-7; TRBD1 matches at 7 bases. J gave up 4 bases and V 2 bases, and 5 bases lay outside the gene matches. CDR3 length: 14 amino acids. The germline V gene encodes CDR1 MNHEY and CDR2 SVGAGI. CDR3 loop: CASSYGQAVYEQYF. The CDR3 region has the DNA TGTGCCAGCAGTTACGGACAGGCGGTATACGAGCAGTACTTC.

This clone has just one count. This chain joins TRBV7-6 and TRBJ1-2; 9 positions agree with TRBD1. CDR3 length equals 18 residues. In germline, CDR1 is SGHVS, CDR2 FNYEAQ. Trimming cost V 5 bases and J 3 bases; bases outside gene matches: 16. As DNA, the CDR3 is TGTGCCAGCAGCCAAACACCGGGACAGGGTGTTTTAGACTATGGCTACACCTTC. Translated: CASSQTPGQGVLDYGYTF.

The chain has TRBV4-2 and TRBJ2-2; 7 bases agree with TRBD1. There are 14 residues in the CDR3. Trimming took 9 bases from V and 1 from J; bases not matched to a gene: 5. Germline V CDR1 and CDR2: LGHNA, YNFKEQ. The CDR3 spells CASRRDRNTGELFF. The CDR3 coding sequence is TGTGCCAGTCGCCGGGACAGGAACACCGGGGAGCTGTTTTTT.

The chain's CDR3 is CASSSSTGARDGYTF. CDR3 in DNA: TGTGCCAGCAGCTCATCGACAGGGGCGAGAGATGGCTACACCTTC. V gene TRBV7-9 combines with J gene TRBJ1-2; the match to TRBD1 covers 8 bases. After removal of 4 bases from V and 6 bases from J, the junction contained 10 bases not matched to a gene. Germline V gene data show CDR1 as SEHNR and CDR2 as FQNEAQ (reference sequence). This CDR3 has 15 amino acids.